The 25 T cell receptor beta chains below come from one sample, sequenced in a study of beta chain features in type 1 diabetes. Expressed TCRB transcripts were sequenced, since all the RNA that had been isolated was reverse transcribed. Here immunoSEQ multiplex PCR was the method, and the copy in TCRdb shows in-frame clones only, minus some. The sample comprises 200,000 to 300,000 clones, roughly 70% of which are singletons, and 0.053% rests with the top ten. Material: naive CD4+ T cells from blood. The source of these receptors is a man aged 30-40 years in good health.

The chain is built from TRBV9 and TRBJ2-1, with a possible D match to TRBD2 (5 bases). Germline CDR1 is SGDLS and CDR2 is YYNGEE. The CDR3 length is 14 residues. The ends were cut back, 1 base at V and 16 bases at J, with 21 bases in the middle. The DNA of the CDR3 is TGTGCCAGCAGCGTAAAGCTGGCGGACTCGAGGGCATTCTTC. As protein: CASSVKLADSRAFF.

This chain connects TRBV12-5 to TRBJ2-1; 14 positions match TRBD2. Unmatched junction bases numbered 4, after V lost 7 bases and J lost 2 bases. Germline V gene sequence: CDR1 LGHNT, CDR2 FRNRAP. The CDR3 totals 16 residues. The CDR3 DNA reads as TGTGCTAGTGCCCAGGGACTAGCGGGAGCCTACAATGAGCAGTTCTTC. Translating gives CASAQGLAGAYNEQFF.

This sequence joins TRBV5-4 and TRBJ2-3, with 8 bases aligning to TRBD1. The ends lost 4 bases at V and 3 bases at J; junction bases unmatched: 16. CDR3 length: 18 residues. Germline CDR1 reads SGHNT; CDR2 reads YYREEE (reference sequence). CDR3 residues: CASSPRFDRGRRTDTQYF. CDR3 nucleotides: TGTGCCAGCAGCCCGCGCTTTGACAGGGGAAGAAGGACAGATACGCAGTATTTT.

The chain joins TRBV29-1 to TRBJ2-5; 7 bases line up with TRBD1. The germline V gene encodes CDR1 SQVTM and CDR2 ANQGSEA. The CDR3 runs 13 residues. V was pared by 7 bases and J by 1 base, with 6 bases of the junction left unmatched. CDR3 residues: CSAGQAVQETQYF. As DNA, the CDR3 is TGCAGCGCCGGACAGGCAGTCCAAGAGACCCAGTACTTC.

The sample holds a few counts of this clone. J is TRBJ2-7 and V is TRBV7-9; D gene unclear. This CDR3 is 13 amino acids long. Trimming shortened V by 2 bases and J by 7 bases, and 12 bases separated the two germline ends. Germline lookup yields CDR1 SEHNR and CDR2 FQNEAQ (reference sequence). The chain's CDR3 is CASSLQGLKEQYF. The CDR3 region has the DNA TGTGCCAGCAGCTTACAAGGGCTTAAGGAGCAGTACTTC.

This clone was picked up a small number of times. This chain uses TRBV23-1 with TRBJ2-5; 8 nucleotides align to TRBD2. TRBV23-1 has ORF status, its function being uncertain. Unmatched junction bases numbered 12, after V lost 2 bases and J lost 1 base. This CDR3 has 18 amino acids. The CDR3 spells CASSQTTPGLESQETQYF. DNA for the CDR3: TGCGCCAGCAGTCAAACCACCCCGGGACTAGAGTCCCAAGAGACCCAGTACTTC.

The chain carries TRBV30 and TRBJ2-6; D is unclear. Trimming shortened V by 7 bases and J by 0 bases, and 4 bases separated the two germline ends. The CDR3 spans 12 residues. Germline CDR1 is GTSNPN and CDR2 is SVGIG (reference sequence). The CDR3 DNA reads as TGTGCCTCACACTCTGGGGCCAACGTCCTGACTTTC. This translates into CASHSGANVLTF. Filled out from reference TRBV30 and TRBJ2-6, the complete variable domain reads SQTIHQWPATLVQPVGSPLSLECTVEGTSNPNLYWYRQAAGRGLQLLFYSVGIGQISSEVPQNLSASRPQDRQFILSSKKLLLSDSGFYLCASHSGANVLTFGAGSRLTVL.

CDR3 in DNA: TGTGCCAGCAGCCCTTCGGGACAGGCGGACATTCAGTACTTC. Translating gives CASSPSGQADIQYF. This chain links TRBV9 with TRBJ2-4; TRBD1 matches 8 bases. The germline gives CDR1 SGDLS, CDR2 YYNGEE. The CDR3 contains 14 residues. Trimming at V came to 4 bases and at J to 8 bases, leaving 8 bases not matched to a gene.

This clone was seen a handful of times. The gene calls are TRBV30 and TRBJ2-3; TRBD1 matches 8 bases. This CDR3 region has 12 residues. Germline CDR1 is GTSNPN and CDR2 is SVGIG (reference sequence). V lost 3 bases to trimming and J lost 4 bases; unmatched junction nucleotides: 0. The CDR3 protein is CAWSRGPDTQYF. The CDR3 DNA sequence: TGTGCCTGGAGCAGGGGGCCAGATACGCAGTATTTT.

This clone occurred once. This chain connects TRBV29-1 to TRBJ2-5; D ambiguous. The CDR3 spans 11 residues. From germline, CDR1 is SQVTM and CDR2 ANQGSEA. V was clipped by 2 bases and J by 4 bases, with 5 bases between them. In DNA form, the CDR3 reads TGCAGCGTTGAAAGAAGAGAGACCCAGTACTTC. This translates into CSVERRETQYF.

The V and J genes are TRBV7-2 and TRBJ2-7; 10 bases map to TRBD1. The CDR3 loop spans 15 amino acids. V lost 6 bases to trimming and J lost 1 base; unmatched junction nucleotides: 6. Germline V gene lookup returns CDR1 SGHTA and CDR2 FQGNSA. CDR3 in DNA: TGTGCCAGCAGGCCGACAGGGGGCGCTTCCTACGAGCAGTACTTC. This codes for CASRPTGGASYEQYF.

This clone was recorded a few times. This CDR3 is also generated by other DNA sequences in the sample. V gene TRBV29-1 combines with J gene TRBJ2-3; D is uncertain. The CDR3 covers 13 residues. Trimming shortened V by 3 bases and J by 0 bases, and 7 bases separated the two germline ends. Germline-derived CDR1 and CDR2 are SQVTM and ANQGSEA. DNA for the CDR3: TGCAGCGTTGAGATCGGTAGCACAGATACGCAGTATTTT. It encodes CSVEIGSTDTQYF.

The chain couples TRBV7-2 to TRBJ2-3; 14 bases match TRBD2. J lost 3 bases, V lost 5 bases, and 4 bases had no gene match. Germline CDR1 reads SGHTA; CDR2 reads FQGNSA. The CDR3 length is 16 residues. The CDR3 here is CASSRLAGGPTDTQYF. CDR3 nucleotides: TGTGCCAGCAGCCGACTAGCGGGAGGGCCTACAGATACGCAGTATTTT.

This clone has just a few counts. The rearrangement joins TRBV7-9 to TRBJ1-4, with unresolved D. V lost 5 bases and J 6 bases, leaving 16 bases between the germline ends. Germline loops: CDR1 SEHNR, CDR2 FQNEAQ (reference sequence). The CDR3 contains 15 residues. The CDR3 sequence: CASSPRREEDEKLFF. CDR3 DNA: TGTGCCAGCAGCCCCCGGCGAGAGGAGGATGAAAAACTGTTTTTT.

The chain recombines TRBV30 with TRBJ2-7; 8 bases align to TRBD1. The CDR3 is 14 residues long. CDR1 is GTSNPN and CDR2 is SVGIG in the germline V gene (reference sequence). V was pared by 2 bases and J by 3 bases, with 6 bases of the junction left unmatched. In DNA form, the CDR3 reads TGTGCCTGGAGTCGCGGGACAGGAAACTACGAGCAGTACTTC. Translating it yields CAWSRGTGNYEQYF.

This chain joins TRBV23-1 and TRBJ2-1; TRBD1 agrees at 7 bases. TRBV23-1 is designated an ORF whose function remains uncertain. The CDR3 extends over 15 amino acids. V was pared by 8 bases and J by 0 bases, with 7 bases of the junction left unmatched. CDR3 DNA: TGCGCCAGCGTATCGACAGGGTTCTCCTACAATGAGCAGTTCTTC. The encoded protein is CASVSTGFSYNEQFF.

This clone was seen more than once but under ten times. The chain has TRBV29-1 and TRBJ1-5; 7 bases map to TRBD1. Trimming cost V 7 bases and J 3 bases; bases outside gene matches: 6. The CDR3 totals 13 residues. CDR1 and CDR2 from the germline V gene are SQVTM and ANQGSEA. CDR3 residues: CSAKTGTNQPQHF. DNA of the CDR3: TGCAGCGCCAAGACAGGGACCAATCAGCCCCAGCATTTT.

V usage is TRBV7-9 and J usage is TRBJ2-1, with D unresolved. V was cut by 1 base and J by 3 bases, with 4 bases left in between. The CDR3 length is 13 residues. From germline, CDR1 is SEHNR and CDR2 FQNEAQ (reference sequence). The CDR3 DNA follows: TGTGCCAGCAGCTTAGGGAACTACAATGAGCAGTTCTTC. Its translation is CASSLGNYNEQFF.

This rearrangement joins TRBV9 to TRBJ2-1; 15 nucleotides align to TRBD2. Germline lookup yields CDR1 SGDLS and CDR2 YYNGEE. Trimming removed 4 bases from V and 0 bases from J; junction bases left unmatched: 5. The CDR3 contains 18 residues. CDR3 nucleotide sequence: TGTGCCAGCAGCCGGGGACTAGCGGGAGGCCGCTCCTACAATGAGCAGTTCTTC. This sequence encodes CASSRGLAGGRSYNEQFF.

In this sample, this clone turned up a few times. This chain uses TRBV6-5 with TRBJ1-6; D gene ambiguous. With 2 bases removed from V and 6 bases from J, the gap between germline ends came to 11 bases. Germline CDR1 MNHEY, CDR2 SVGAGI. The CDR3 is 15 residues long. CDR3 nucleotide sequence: TGTGCCAGCAGTTACGGGCCCCGCAGTAATTCACCCCTCCACTTT. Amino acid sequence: CASSYGPRSNSPLHF.

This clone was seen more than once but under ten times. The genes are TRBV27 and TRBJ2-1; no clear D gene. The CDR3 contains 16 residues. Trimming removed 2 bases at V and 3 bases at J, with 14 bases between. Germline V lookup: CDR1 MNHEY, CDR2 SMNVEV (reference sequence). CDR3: CASSLGDWTDYNEQFF. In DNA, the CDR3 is TGTGCCAGCAGTTTAGGAGATTGGACGGACTACAATGAGCAGTTCTTC.

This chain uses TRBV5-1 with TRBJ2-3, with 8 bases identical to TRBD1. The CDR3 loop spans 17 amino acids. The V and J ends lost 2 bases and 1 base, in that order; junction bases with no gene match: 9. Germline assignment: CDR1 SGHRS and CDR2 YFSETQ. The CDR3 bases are TGCGCCAGCAGCTTACCGACAGGGGCGCCTGGCACAGATACGCAGTATTTT. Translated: CASSLPTGAPGTDTQYF.

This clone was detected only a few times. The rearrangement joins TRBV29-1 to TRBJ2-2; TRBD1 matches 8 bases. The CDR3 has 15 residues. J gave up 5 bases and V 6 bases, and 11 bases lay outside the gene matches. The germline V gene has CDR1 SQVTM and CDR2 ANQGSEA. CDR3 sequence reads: CSVATGARNTGELFF. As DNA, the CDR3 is TGCAGCGTCGCGACAGGGGCCAGGAATACCGGGGAGCTGTTTTTT.

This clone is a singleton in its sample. CDR3 nucleotides: TGTGCCAGCAGTGGACAGGGGGCCCAGAATTCACCCCTCCACTTT. This gives the protein CASSGQGAQNSPLHF. The chain is built from TRBV6-1 and TRBJ1-6; 10 positions agree with TRBD1. J gave up 7 bases and V 4 bases, and 4 bases lay outside the gene matches. Looked up from germline, CDR1 is MNHNS and CDR2 is SASEGT. The length of the CDR3 is 15 residues.

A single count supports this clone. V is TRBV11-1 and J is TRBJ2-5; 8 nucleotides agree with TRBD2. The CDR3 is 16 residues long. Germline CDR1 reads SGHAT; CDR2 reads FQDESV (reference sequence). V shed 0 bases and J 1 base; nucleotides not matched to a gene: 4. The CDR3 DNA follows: TGTGCCAGCAGCTTAGCGGCCAGCGGGGGCCAAGAGACCCAGTACTTC. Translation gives CASSLAASGGQETQYF.